This T cell receptor (beta chain) was identified during a study of T cell responses to AZD1222 COVID-19 vaccine. General study results and limits: Females outnumbered males among donors, who were mostly white British; clonal diversity was possibly underestimated. Rises in breadth and depth of Spike-specific TCRs came after two AZD1222 doses. Among vaccine-associated CD4 TCRs, coverage spanned spike, with dominance at 160-218 and 743-854.

The assay was immunoSEQ multiplex PCR, and TCRdb's table has in-frame clones only and misses some. This table has more than 75,000 clones, roughly 87% appearing once. Worth noting for this clone: What it binds is unknown.

The sample was peripheral blood, taken on day 0 of AZD1222 vaccination. The source of this sequence is an adult in good health.

The CDR3 nucleotides read TGTGCCAGCTCACCGAGGGGCCGGTTTGAAGCTTTCTTT. Protein product: CASSPRGRFEAFF. V gene TRBV18 combines with J gene TRBJ1-1, with a possible D match to TRBD1 (5 bases). V dropped 3 bases and J dropped 7 bases, with 12 bases sitting between them. The CDR3 spans 13 residues. Germline CDR1 is KGHSH and CDR2 is LQKENI.